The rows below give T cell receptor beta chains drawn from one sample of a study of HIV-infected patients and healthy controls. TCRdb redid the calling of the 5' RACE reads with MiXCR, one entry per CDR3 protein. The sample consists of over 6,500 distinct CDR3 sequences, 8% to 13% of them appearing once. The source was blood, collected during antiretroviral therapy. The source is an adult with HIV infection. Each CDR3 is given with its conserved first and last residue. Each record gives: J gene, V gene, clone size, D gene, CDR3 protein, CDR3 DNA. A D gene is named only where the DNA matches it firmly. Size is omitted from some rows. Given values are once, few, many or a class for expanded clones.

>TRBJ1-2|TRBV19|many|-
CASNPQAGRANYGYTF
TGTGCCAGCAACCCTCAGGCAGGGAGGGCTAACTATGGCTACACCTTC
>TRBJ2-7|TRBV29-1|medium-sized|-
CSVRGTPYEQYF
TGCAGCGTTCGAGGGACACCCTACGAGCAGTACTTC
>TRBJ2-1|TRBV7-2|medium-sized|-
CASSVPGTNEQFF
TGTGCCAGCAGTGTGCCAGGGACCAATGAGCAGTTCTTC
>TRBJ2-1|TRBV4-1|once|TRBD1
CASSPGDRGHNEQFF
TGCGCCAGCAGCCCAGGGGACAGGGGACACAATGAGCAGTTCTTC
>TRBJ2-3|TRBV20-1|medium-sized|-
CSARGGALGTQYF
TGCAGTGCTAGGGGGGGGGCGCTGGGTACGCAGTATTTT
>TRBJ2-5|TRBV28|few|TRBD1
CASRGTGGVYGTQYF
TGTGCCAGCAGAGGAACAGGGGGCGTATATGGGACCCAGTACTTC
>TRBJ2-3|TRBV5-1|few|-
CASSLLGRSTVTDTQYF
TGCGCCAGCAGCTTGTTGGGGAGGTCCACCGTCACAGATACGCAGTATTTT
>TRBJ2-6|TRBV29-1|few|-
CSVDSAGANVLTF
TGCAGCGTTGATAGTGCAGGGGCCAACGTCCTGACTTTC
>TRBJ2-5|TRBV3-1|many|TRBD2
CASSDRRGGARETQYF
TGTGCCAGCAGTGACCGTCGCGGGGGGGCCCGGGAGACCCAGTACTTC
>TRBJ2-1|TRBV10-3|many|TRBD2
CAISLAGIEYNEQFF
TGTGCCATCAGTCTAGCGGGGATAGAGTACAATGAGCAGTTCTTC
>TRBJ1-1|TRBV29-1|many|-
CSVDKETEAFF
TGCAGCGTTGATAAAGAAACTGAAGCTTTCTTT
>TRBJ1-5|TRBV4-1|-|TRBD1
CASQADRADQPQHF
TGCGCCAGCCAAGCGGACAGGGCCGATCAGCCCCAGCATTTT
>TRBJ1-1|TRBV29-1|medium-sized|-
CSVATAGGSTEAFF
TGCAGCGTGGCTACAGCAGGCGGTAGCACTGAAGCTTTCTTT
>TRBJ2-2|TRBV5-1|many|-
CASSFTGNTGELFF
TGCGCCAGCAGCTTCACGGGGAACACCGGGGAGCTGTTTTTT
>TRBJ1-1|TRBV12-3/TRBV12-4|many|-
CASSLTAGTEAFF
TGTGCCAGCAGTTTGACCGCAGGGACTGAAGCTTTCTTT